This T cell receptor (beta chain) emerged from a study of T-cell reconstitution after alpha-beta-depleted transplantation in children. Unique molecular identifiers featured in how the TCRbeta library was prepared. TCRdb processed the PCR reads anew with MiXCR; each CDR3 protein has one entry. This sample has 190,000 or so distinct CDR3 sequences; roughly 6.8% occur once, and the top ten carry roughly 3%. Germline V gene lookup returns CDR1 SGHKS and CDR2 YYEKEE (reference sequence). Losses at the gene ends were 0 bases for V and 4 bases for J; bases not matched to a gene: 7. The CDR3 consists of 16 residues.

The chain has TRBV5-5 and TRBJ2-1, with 7 bases lining up with TRBD1. The sequence was obtained from a human donor who donated a stem cell graft to a child with Wiskott-Aldrich syndrome. The sample in question was PBMCs from the stem cell graft donor, obtained from the stem cell graft. For the CDR3, the DNA is TGTGCCAGCAGCTTGGATGCAGGGGGAAATTACAATGAGCAGTTCTTC. This codes for CASSLDAGGNYNEQFF.